The sequence of this T cell receptor beta chain was determined in a study of siplizumab effects on memory and regulatory T cells (dated by TCRdb to the late 2010s). With respect to the entire study: Across about eight responder-stimulator pairs, mixed lymphocyte reactions were run as pairs, roughly 1 with siplizumab at around 0.99 ug/mL and roughly 1 without drug. The study examined how the anti-CD2 antibody siplizumab affects alloreactive T-cell subsets in allogeneic mixed lymphocyte reactions built from human PBMCs.

Remarks on this clone: Its antigen has not been determined. No clone much larger than this one lies a single base away; base qualities are absent.

For around six days, cells in the mixed lymphocyte reaction were kept in coculture at 37 degrees C. Responder PBMCs were labelled with CFSE and stimulator PBMCs with Violet Dye, then combined at a 1:1 ratio. Sorted unstimulated T cells and proliferating T cells recovered from mixed lymphocyte reactions were subjected to TCRbeta CDR3 sequencing. Fresh whole blood from approximately ten HLA-typed healthy donors was used to isolate PBMCs. Proliferating CFSE-low responder T cells were FACS-sorted after the mixed lymphocyte reaction for TCR sequencing. Relative to germline, V is 2 bases shorter and J is 8 bases shorter, with 7 bases between their ends. Reading from cysteine to phenylalanine, the CDR3 counts 12 amino acids. Just CDR3 DNA is preserved here, 36 bases in frame from base 1. CDR1 and CDR2 are read off the germline V gene as SGHTA and FQGTGA. The paper's findings and limits, for the study overall: Among mappable alloreactive CD4+ clones, an average Treg-derived fraction of over 60% was observed with siplizumab, compared with 26.9% in control reactions. The cumulative frequency of alloreactive sequences that could be traced back to unstimulated CD4+ memory T cells was significantly reduced by siplizumab. Unstimulated naive T cells appeared more diverse than memory T cells, and naive cells seemed to contribute substantially to the alloresponse. About 75-95% of proliferating CD4+ or CD8+ clones could not be given a naive or memory phenotype. Whether proliferating Tregs from siplizumab cultures actually had suppressive function was not functionally confirmed. Sequences below about 10^-5 frequency were poorly captured, so only a minor fraction of alloreactive clones could be mapped to unstimulated subsets.

The library relied on the immunoSEQ multiplex PCR assay. The deep sequencing platform assayed approximately 100,000 TCR templates per sample. Genomic DNA extracted from sorted T cells was used for TCRbeta CDR3 sequencing. In the authors' own workflow: The R programming language was used for clonal analysis of TCRbeta CDR3 data. Comparing unstimulated samples against CFSE-low samples taken after the reaction was how alloreactive CD4+ and CD8+ clones were defined. Alloreactive CD4+ clones were assigned to regulatory or non-regulatory origin by matching sequences to sorted unstimulated Treg and non-Treg repertoires. Held by TCRdb, this immuneACCESS table contains in-frame sequences only and omits some clones. Under half of the omission traces to an unresolved V gene where checked; the cause of the rest is unknown. The D gene and trimming were derived from the DNA, and the V and J assignments and clone size from that table. Within this sample are about 6,600 clones, with just over 35% of them counted one time only. 15% to 20% of the sample comes from the top ten.

The sequenced sample consisted of CFSE-low (dividing) CD8+ T cells sorted from an allogeneic mixed lymphocyte reaction. The chain uses TRBV7-3 and TRBJ2-1, with the D segment identity uncertain. This receptor was obtained from a human donor in good health; the cells came from an allogeneic mixed lymphocyte reaction. The CDR3 region reads CASSLLWHEQFF. The DNA sequence follows: TGTGCCAGCAGCTTATTGTGGCATGAGCAGTTCTTC.